The T cell receptor (beta chain) described here comes from a study of T cell clusters in autoimmune cytopenias. As for the study in general: Per sample, median TRB depth was roughly 50,000 reads, yielding a median roughly 2,000 distinct clonotypes. Study-level results: Primary autoimmune cytopenia patients seemingly lacked the physiological T cell clusters found in healthy donors. Functional roles of the in silico T cell clusters still await experimental validation. Active autoimmune hepatitis patients had almost three-fold fewer exclusive TRB clusters than healthy donors.

TRB amplification used 200 to 250 ng of peripheral blood genomic DNA. Germline V lookup: CDR1 LGHNT, CDR2 FRNRAP. The CDR3 has 15 residues. A note on this clonotype: What it recognizes is unknown.

TRB rearrangements were amplified by touch-down multiplex PCR with mixed TRB-A/B primers. TCRdb re-analyzed the multiplex PCR reads; it lists each CDR3 protein once, without DNA. This sample's table has a few thousand distinct CDR3 sequences. The genes are TRBV12-5 and TRBJ2-2; TCRdb proposes TRBD2, but this gene call is untestable without DNA. The sequence derives from a human donor with an autoimmune cytopenia or autoimmune hepatitis (not recorded which). The sample consisted of peripheral blood. The CDR3 reads CASGFSGREVGELFF.